The 13 T cell receptor beta chains below come from one sample, sequenced in a study of cytomegalovirus exposure and HLA in healthy donors. Researchers ran the PCR with 60 Vbeta and 13 Jbeta primers. Clones were read by immunoSEQ multiplex PCR, and TCRdb kept only the in-frame ones, dropping some. This table has 150,000 or so clones, more than 80% appearing once. The sequenced sample was PBMCs. Every receptor here comes from a woman between 18 and 30 years old in good health and CMV-seronegative.

For this clone: One end of the junction varies from germline; a read error may be responsible. J is TRBJ2-1 and V is TRBV13; TRBD1 matches at 8 bases. Germline-derived CDR1 and CDR2 are PRHDT and FYEKMQ (reference sequence). This CDR3 has 15 residues. CDR3 amino acids: CAGSLETGAPNEQFF. DNA of the CDR3: TGTGCCGGCAGCTTAGAGACAGGGGCTCCGAATGAGCAGTTCTTC.

The V and J genes are TRBV5-6 and TRBJ2-7; 12 bases are shared with TRBD2. Trimming cost V 5 bases and J 3 bases; bases outside gene matches: 6. Germline V gene data show CDR1 as SGHDT and CDR2 as YYEEEE. The CDR3 is made up of 15 amino acids. CDR3 bases: TGTGCCAGCAGTGAGCCGGGACTAGCGGGCTACGAGCAGTACTTC. Its protein is CASSEPGLAGYEQYF.

The count of this clone is one. This sequence joins TRBV18 and TRBJ2-7, with TRBD1 matching over 11 bases. The CDR3 contains 15 residues. Trimming at V came to 5 bases and at J to 2 bases, leaving 5 bases not matched to a gene. Germline V gene lookup returns CDR1 KGHSH and CDR2 LQKENI. In DNA form, the CDR3 reads TGTGCCAGCTCATCCGGGACAGGGGGAACCTACGAGCAGTACTTC. This sequence encodes CASSSGTGGTYEQYF.

J is TRBJ2-3 and V is TRBV19, with unresolved D. The CDR3 runs 14 residues. V gave up 3 bases and J gave up 2 bases, with 9 bases separating them. Per germline, CDR1 LNHDA and CDR2 SQIVND (reference sequence). The CDR3 coding sequence is TGTGCCAGTAGTATGCCAGGTACCACAGATACGCAGTATTTT. It translates to CASSMPGTTDTQYF.

This chain uses TRBV6-1 with TRBJ2-1; TRBD2 might be the D (6 bases). Deletions cut 3 bases from V and 8 bases from J, with 11 bases between. Germline V gene data show CDR1 as MNHNS and CDR2 as SASEGT. CDR3 length: 13 residues. Written as DNA, the CDR3 is TGTGCCAGCAGTGATCTATCGGGGGATGAGCAGTTCTTC. This encodes CASSDLSGDEQFF.

The gene calls are TRBV28 and TRBJ1-2; a possible D gene is TRBD1 (5 bases). The CDR3 sequence is 13 residues long. Germline loops: CDR1 MDHEN, CDR2 SYDVKM. Trimming pared 4 bases from V and 7 bases from J, leaving 13 bases between. CDR3 bases: TGTGCCAGCAGTTCCCAGGGTCGGCGTGGCTACACCTTC. Protein sequence: CASSSQGRRGYTF.

The chain carries TRBV6-1 and TRBJ1-1, with 7 bases aligning to TRBD1. The V gene end was trimmed by 6 bases and the J gene end by 6 bases; junction bases not matched to a gene: 10. Per germline, CDR1 MNHNS and CDR2 SASEGT. The CDR3 is 14 amino acids. The DNA of the CDR3 is TGTGCCAGCAGCCTGACAGGGTTGGCCGCTGAAGCTTTCTTT. It codes for CASSLTGLAAEAFF.

The chain uses TRBV28 and TRBJ2-1; D gene unclear. Between the trimmed V and J ends, which lost 2 bases and 4 bases, there was a span of 9 bases. This CDR3 contains 14 residues. Germline CDR1 and CDR2: MDHEN and SYDVKM. CDR3 sequence (DNA): TGTGCCAGCAGTTTAGCCCGGTTTTACAATGAGCAGTTCTTC. Translating gives CASSLARFYNEQFF.

This clone has only one observation. The chain carries TRBV11-2 and TRBJ1-1, with TRBD1 matching 8 bases. J lost 0 bases, V lost 5 bases, and 2 bases had no gene match. The CDR3 runs 14 residues. From germline, CDR1 is SGHAT and CDR2 FQNNGV. CDR3 in amino acids: CASSRTGLNTEAFF. The CDR3 DNA is TGTGCCAGCAGCCGGACAGGGTTGAACACTGAAGCTTTCTTT.

CDR3 sequence (DNA): TGTGCCAGCAGTTGGCCCAACACCGGGGAGCTGTTTTTT. As protein: CASSWPNTGELFF. J is TRBJ2-2 and V is TRBV6-5; D is unresolved. V lost 4 bases and J lost 2, with 5 bases in between. The CDR3 has 13 amino acids. Germline V gene lookup returns CDR1 MNHEY and CDR2 SVGAGI.

V gene TRBV6-5 combines with J gene TRBJ1-4; D ambiguous. The V end was cut by 7 bases, the J end by 3 bases, with 9 bases between. CDR3 length: 13 amino acids. Per the germline V gene, CDR1 is MNHEY and CDR2 is SVGAGI. As DNA, the CDR3 is TGTGCCAGCATTGGGGAGGCTAATGAAAAACTGTTTTTT. This translates into CASIGEANEKLFF.

The gene calls are TRBV5-1 and TRBJ2-7; 9 bases align to TRBD2. The CDR3 runs to 15 residues. From germline, CDR1 is SGHRS and CDR2 YFSETQ. With 1 base clipped from V and 6 bases from J, the junction kept 8 bases outside the gene matches. The CDR3 DNA sequence: TGCGCCAGCAGCTTGAGCCTAGCGGGGAGGGGCGAGCAGTACTTC. This codes for CASSLSLAGRGEQYF.

CDR3 in amino acids: CASSDSAGTGSYNEQFF. The CDR3 nucleotides read TGTGCCAGCAGTGACTCTGCGGGGACAGGGTCCTACAATGAGCAGTTCTTC. This rearrangement joins TRBV6-4 to TRBJ2-1, with 9 nucleotides matching TRBD1. V lost 0 bases, J lost 1 base, and 4 bases stayed unmatched. The CDR3 spans 17 residues. The germline V gene has CDR1 MRHNA and CDR2 SNTAGT.